This T cell receptor (beta chain) is drawn from a study of blood T cell repertoires in COVID-19. Data came from immunoSEQ multiplex PCR; TCRdb stores just in-frame clones and leaves some out. The repertoire includes about 110,000 clones, 75% to 85% of them detected once, and 6.2% sits in the top ten. The CDR3 is made up of 16 amino acids. Germline values: CDR1 PRHDT, CDR2 FYEKMQ (reference sequence). Of note for this clone: Compared with germline, one end of the junction differs, possibly owing to a read error.

This chain joins TRBV13 and TRBJ2-3; tentatively, D is TRBD1 or TRBD2 (8 bases each). Material: peripheral blood. The clonotype was recovered from a man older than 75 with COVID-19, enrolled during active disease. In DNA form, the CDR3 reads TGTGCCAGCAGTTTAGCGGGACAGGAGGGCACAGATACGCAGTATTTT. Translated: CASSLAGQEGTDTQYF.